The 9 T cell receptor beta chains listed next were all sequenced from one sample in a study of shared clonotypes between healthy human individuals (dated by TCRdb to between 2020 and 2021). Library preparation was by the immunoSEQ multiplex PCR assay. Held by TCRdb, this immuneACCESS table contains in-frame sequences only and omits some clones. Under half of the omission traces to an unresolved V gene where checked; the cause of the rest is unknown. The sample records around 500,000 clones, 70% to 80% of which are singletons. The top ten constitute around 12% of the sample. Sequencing was performed on PBMCs. The receptor set was obtained from a woman aged 40 to 50 in good health. Some clones in this sample may be carry-over from other donors' samples.

The chain joins TRBV6-4 to TRBJ2-3, with no clear D. The CDR3 has 13 residues. V was cut by 4 bases and J by 3 bases, with 8 bases left in between. Per germline, CDR1 MRHNA and CDR2 SNTAGT. The CDR3 here is CASSAGDTDTQYF. The CDR3 DNA is TGTGCCAGCAGTGCTGGAGATACAGATACGCAGTATTTT.

The chain recombines TRBV7-3 with TRBJ2-1; 7 nucleotides agree with TRBD2. The germline V gene encodes CDR1 SGHTA and CDR2 FQGTGA. The V gene end was trimmed by 1 base and the J gene end by 6 bases; junction bases not matched to a gene: 9. The CDR3 runs 16 residues. CDR3 coding DNA: TGTGCCAGCAGCTTAATGGCCGGGACTACGCTCAATGAGCAGTTCTTC. Protein: CASSLMAGTTLNEQFF.

The rearrangement uses TRBV4-2 and TRBJ2-7, with 7 bases lining up with TRBD2. Germline CDR1 is LGHNA and CDR2 is YNFKEQ. V was pared by 0 bases and J by 6 bases, with 17 bases of the junction left unmatched. This CDR3 region has 18 residues. The CDR3 spells CASSQESSGTAEGFEQYF. Here the CDR3 DNA reads TGTGCCAGCAGCCAAGAATCTAGCGGCACTGCCGAGGGGTTCGAGCAGTACTTC.

Only a few counts were recorded for this clone. The chain is built from TRBV27 and TRBJ2-5; 8 positions agree with TRBD2. This CDR3 comprises 14 residues. V trimming: 5 bases; J trimming: 5 bases; junction bases outside the gene matches: 7. Germline V CDR1 and CDR2: MNHEY, SMNVEV (reference sequence). In nucleotides, the CDR3 is TGTGCCAGCAGTCCGAGACGGGGGGGGGAGACCCAGTACTTC. Residues: CASSPRRGGETQYF.

This chain joins TRBV19 and TRBJ2-7, with 9 positions matching TRBD1. CDR3 length: 13 residues. Germline values: CDR1 LNHDA, CDR2 SQIVND (reference sequence). Losses at the gene ends were 9 bases for V and 6 bases for J; bases not matched to a gene: 9. CDR3 protein: CASARDREAEQYF. The CDR3, as DNA: TGTGCCAGCGCAAGGGACAGGGAGGCCGAGCAGTACTTC. Supplemented by reference TRBV19 and TRBJ2-7, the full variable domain reads DGGITQSPKYLFRKEGQNVTLSCEQNLNHDAMYWYRQDPGQGLRLIYYSQIVNDFQKGDIAEGYSVSREKKESFPLTVTSAQKNPTAFYLCASARDREAEQYFGPGTRLTVT.

This chain joins TRBV19 and TRBJ2-1, with D perhaps matching TRBD1 or TRBD2 (6 bases each). V lost 3 bases and J lost 6, with 12 bases in between. The CDR3 length is 14 residues. CDR1 and CDR2 (germline): LNHDA, SQIVND (reference sequence). Here the CDR3 reads CASSMRGVPNEQFF. CDR3 in DNA: TGTGCCAGTAGTATGAGGGGGGTCCCCAATGAGCAGTTCTTC.

The chain employs TRBV2 and TRBJ1-6, with D possibly TRBD1 on 6 matching bases. Germline CDR1 and CDR2: SNHLY and FYNNEI. The CDR3 is 16 residues long. The V gene lost 4 bases and the J gene lost 6 bases, with 16 bases spanning the gap. CDR3 residues: CASSGGGGGLNSPLHF. CDR3 bases: TGTGCCAGCAGTGGAGGGGGGGGTGGACTTAATTCACCCCTCCACTTT.

The chain has TRBV27 and TRBJ1-1, with D unresolved. Looked up from germline, CDR1 is MNHEY and CDR2 is SMNVEV (reference sequence). V lost 5 bases to trimming and J lost 9 bases, with 16 bases between them. The CDR3 spans 13 residues. The CDR3 loop reads CASSPGFELKAFF. In DNA form, the CDR3 reads TGTGCCAGCAGTCCGGGTTTTGAGTTGAAAGCTTTCTTT.

The rearrangement joins TRBV15 to TRBJ2-5; the D gene could be TRBD1 or TRBD2 (5 bases each). CDR3 length equals 13 residues. Trimming took off 0 bases at V and 7 bases at J, with 9 bases between the two ends. Germline lookup yields CDR1 LNHNV and CDR2 YYDKDF (reference sequence). The CDR3 nucleotides read TGTGCCACCAGCAGAGAGGGACCGGGGACCCAGTACTTC. This encodes CATSREGPGTQYF.